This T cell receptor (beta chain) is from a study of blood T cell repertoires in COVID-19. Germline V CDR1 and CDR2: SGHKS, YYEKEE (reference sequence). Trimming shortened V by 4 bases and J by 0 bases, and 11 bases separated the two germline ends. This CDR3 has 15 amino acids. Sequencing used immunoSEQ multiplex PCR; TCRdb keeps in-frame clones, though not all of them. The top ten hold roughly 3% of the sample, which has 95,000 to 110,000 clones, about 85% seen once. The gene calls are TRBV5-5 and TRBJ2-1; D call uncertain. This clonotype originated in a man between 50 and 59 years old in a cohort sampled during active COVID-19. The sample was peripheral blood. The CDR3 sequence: CASSPSWSSYNEQFF. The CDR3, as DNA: TGTGCCAGCAGCCCCTCTTGGAGCTCCTACAATGAGCAGTTCTTC.